The T cell receptor beta chain under discussion was sequenced for a study of blood T cell repertoires in COVID-19. CDR3 length: 14 amino acids. The V end was cut by 4 bases, the J end by 0 bases, with 10 bases between. Germline V gene lookup returns CDR1 SGHTA and CDR2 FQGNSA. The assay was immunoSEQ multiplex PCR, and TCRdb's table has in-frame clones only and misses some. The data show 90,000 or so clones, with approximately 86% seen just once and 0.95% to 1.5% held by the top ten. The chain couples TRBV7-2 to TRBJ2-7; tentative D call: TRBD2 (5 bases). Source material: peripheral blood. The TCR was taken from a man older than 75 with active or convalescent COVID-19. The CDR3 sequence: CASSSPEGSYEQYF. CDR3 DNA sequence: TGTGCCAGCAGCTCCCCCGAGGGCTCCTACGAGCAGTACTTC.